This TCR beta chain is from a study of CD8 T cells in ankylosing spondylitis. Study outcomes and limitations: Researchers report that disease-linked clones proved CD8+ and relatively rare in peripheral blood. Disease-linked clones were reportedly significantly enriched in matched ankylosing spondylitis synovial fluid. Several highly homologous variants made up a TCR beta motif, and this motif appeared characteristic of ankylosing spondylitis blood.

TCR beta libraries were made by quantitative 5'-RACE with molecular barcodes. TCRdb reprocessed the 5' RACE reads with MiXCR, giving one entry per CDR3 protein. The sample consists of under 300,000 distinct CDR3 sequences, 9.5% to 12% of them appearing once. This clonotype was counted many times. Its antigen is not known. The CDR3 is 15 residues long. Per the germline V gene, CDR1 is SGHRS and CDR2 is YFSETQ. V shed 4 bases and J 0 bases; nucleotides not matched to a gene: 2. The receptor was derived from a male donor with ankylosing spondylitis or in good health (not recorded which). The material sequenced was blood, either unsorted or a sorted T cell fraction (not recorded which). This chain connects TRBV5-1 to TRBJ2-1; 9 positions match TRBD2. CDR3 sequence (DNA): TGCGCCAGCAGCCGACTAGCGGACTCCTACAATGAGCAGTTCTTC. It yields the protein CASSRLADSYNEQFF.